This T cell receptor beta chain was captured by sequencing in a study of breast tumors, draining lymph nodes, adjacent tissues. General study findings and limits: Data only fit, rather than demonstrated, lymph node origin of most tumor T cells. Tumor TCR diversity was below lymph nodes but above nontumor tissue. Most tumor T cells seemingly derive from lymph node, then expand in tumor. Tumor and nontumor repertoires were significantly more similar in luminal-like than in basal-like breast cancer.

A remark on this clonotype: The antigen remains undetermined.

Samples came from axillary lymph nodes draining the breast cancer. TCRdb re-called the multiplex PCR reads with MiXCR, one entry per CDR3 protein. The sample shows about 140,000 distinct CDR3 sequences, around a third of them seen only once. With 0 bases removed from V and 11 bases from J, the gap between germline ends came to 16 bases. This CDR3 contains 13 residues. Per germline, CDR1 DFQATT and CDR2 SNEGSKA (reference sequence). The rearrangement joins TRBV20-1 to TRBJ1-1, with a weak D call TRBD1 (6 bases). The TCR originated in a female donor with breast cancer. Some clones in this sample may be carry-over from other donors' samples. Sequences were obtained from axillary lymph node tissue. CDR3 coding DNA: TGCAGTGCTAGAGATTGGGAAACAGGGCCCGCTTTCTTT. This translates into CSARDWETGPAFF.